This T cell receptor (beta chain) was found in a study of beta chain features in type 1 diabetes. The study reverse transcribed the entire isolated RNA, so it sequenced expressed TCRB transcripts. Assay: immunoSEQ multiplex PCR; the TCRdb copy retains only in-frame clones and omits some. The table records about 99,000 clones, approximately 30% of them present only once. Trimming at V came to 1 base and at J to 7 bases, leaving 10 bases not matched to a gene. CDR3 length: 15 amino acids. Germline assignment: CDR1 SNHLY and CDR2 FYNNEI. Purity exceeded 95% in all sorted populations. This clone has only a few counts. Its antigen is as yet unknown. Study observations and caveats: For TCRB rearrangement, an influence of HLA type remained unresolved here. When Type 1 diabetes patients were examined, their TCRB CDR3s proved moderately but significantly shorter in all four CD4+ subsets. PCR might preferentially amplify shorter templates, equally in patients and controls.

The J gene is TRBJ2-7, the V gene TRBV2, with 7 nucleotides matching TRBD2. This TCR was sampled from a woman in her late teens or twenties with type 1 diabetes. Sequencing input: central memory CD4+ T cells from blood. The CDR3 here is CASSEGAGVGWEQYV. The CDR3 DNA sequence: TGTGCCAGCAGTGAAGGGGCGGGAGTCGGGTGGGAGCAGTACGTC.